Shown below are 26 T cell receptor beta chains from a single sample sequenced in a study of blood T cell repertoires in COVID-19. TCRdb keeps only in-frame clones here, not all; method: immunoSEQ multiplex PCR. This table has around 450,000 clones, around 89% appearing once. The sample was peripheral blood. These receptor sequences come from a woman aged 25 to 39 with acute or convalescent COVID-19.

The chain has TRBV18 and TRBJ2-1, with TRBD1 identical over 11 bases. Germline CDR1 KGHSH, CDR2 LQKENI. V was clipped by 1 base and J by 0 bases; unmatched bases: 8. The CDR3 length is 19 residues. The CDR3 region is CASSPRTGGRLSSYNEQFF. CDR3 DNA: TGTGCCAGCTCACCACGGACAGGGGGCCGCTTAAGCTCCTACAATGAGCAGTTCTTC.

The chain uses TRBV6-5 and TRBJ2-7; maybe TRBD1 (6 bases). V shed 6 bases and J shed 6 bases, with 18 bases lying between them. The CDR3 extends over 14 amino acids. Per germline, CDR1 MNHEY and CDR2 SVGAGI. CDR3 nucleotide sequence: TGTGCCAGCAGCAAATTAGATAGGGGGACCGAGCAGTACTTC. Translated, it gives CASSKLDRGTEQYF.

The rearrangement uses TRBV5-1 and TRBJ1-5; TRBD1 aligns across 7 bases. V shed 4 bases, J shed 0 bases, and the junction held 10 bases outside the gene matches. The CDR3 has 17 residues. Germline V gene lookup returns CDR1 SGHRS and CDR2 YFSETQ. The CDR3 here is CASSLPTGRYSNQPQHF. The CDR3, as DNA: TGCGCCAGCAGCCTTCCGACAGGGCGGTATAGCAATCAGCCCCAGCATTTT.

V gene TRBV28 combines with J gene TRBJ1-5, with D possibly TRBD1 on 6 matching bases. The V gene's germline CDR1 is MDHEN and CDR2 SYDVKM. The CDR3 has 15 residues. V gave up 7 bases and J gave up 3 bases, with 16 bases separating them. The CDR3 sequence is CASNLGGQDNQPQHF. The CDR3 bases are TGTGCCAGCAACCTTGGGGGCCAAGACAATCAGCCCCAGCATTTT.

V is TRBV5-1 and J is TRBJ2-1; D is perhaps TRBD2 (6 bases). Germline CDR1 is SGHRS and CDR2 is YFSETQ. The CDR3 is 15 residues long. V was pared by 3 bases and J by 7 bases, with 17 bases between. CDR3 DNA: TGCGCCAGCAGCTCCCGTGCCCTAGCGTCGAATGAGCAGTTCTTC. It codes for CASSSRALASNEQFF. The full variable domain, in which reference TRBV5-1 and TRBJ2-1 provide the parts outside the CDR3, is KAGVTQTPRYLIKTRGQQVTLSCSPISGHRSVSWYQQTPGQGLQFLFEYFSETQRNKGNFPGRFSGRQFSNSRSEMNVSTLELGDSALYLCASSSRALASNEQFFGPGTRLTVL.

The rearrangement uses TRBV2 and TRBJ2-3; D is possibly TRBD1 (5 bases). The CDR3 length is 13 residues. Germline V lookup: CDR1 SNHLY, CDR2 FYNNEI. Trimming stripped 7 bases from V and 2 bases from J, with 10 bases between. The CDR3 nucleotides read TGTGCCAGCATTGACAGAATCACAGATACGCAGTATTTT. This translates into CASIDRITDTQYF.

This sequence joins TRBV6-5 and TRBJ2-7, with D possibly matching TRBD1 (6 bases). Germline assignment: CDR1 MNHEY and CDR2 SVGAGI. V dropped 2 bases and J dropped 7 bases, with 18 bases sitting between them. CDR3 size: 15 residues. CDR3 DNA sequence: TGTGCCAGCAGTTACAGTCGGACAGTAAATCAAGAGCAGTACTTC. Translation: CASSYSRTVNQEQYF.

The J gene is TRBJ2-7, the V gene TRBV20-1; 7 bases align to TRBD1. This CDR3 contains 14 residues. The junction had 9 bases not matched to a gene; V was cut back by 3 bases and J by 4 bases. Germline lookup yields CDR1 DFQATT and CDR2 SNEGSKA (reference sequence). The CDR3 DNA reads as TGCAGTGCTAGTAAAGGGGGCGTAGAGTACGAGCAGTACTTC. This translates into CSASKGGVEYEQYF.

This clone showed up just once. The chain employs TRBV6-5 and TRBJ1-2, with no clear D. Germline values: CDR1 MNHEY, CDR2 SVGAGI. CDR3 length: 14 amino acids. V lost 5 bases and J 4 bases, leaving 14 bases between the germline ends. As DNA, the CDR3 is TGTGCCAGCAGTAATGCAGGCCACGGCTATGGCTACACCTTC. Amino acids: CASSNAGHGYGYTF.

This sequence joins TRBV6-5 and TRBJ1-1; perhaps TRBD1 as D (6 bases). The ends were cut back, 6 bases at V and 7 bases at J, with 18 bases in the middle. CDR3 length equals 14 residues. Germline-derived CDR1 and CDR2 are MNHEY and SVGAGI. CDR3 protein: CASSPYRDVGEAFF. In DNA form, the CDR3 reads TGTGCCAGCAGCCCCTACAGGGATGTTGGTGAAGCTTTCTTT.

The V call is TRBV21-1, the J call TRBJ1-2; TRBD1, the table's D call, was not compared with the DNA. TRBV21-1 is flagged as a pseudogene. The CDR3 length is 15 residues. The CDR3 here is CASSKGWDRAYCYTF. The CDR3 DNA sequence: TGTGCCAGCAGCAAAGGTTGGGACAGGGCCTATTGCTACACCTTC.

This clone was counted a single time. J is TRBJ1-1 and V is TRBV4-1, with D tentatively TRBD1 (5 bases). The CDR3 length is 16 residues. Germline CDR1 MGHRA, CDR2 YSYEKL. With 2 bases removed from V and 1 base from J, the gap between germline ends came to 14 bases. In DNA, the CDR3 is TGCGCCAGCAGCCAACCCCGAACCACAGGGAACACTGAAGCTTTCTTT. Protein sequence: CASSQPRTTGNTEAFF.

V usage is TRBV4-1 and J usage is TRBJ1-5; D is perhaps TRBD1 (6 bases). The V gene's germline CDR1 is MGHRA and CDR2 YSYEKL. This CDR3 has 15 residues. Trimming took 1 base from V and 3 from J, leaving 10 bases between them. The CDR3 loop reads CASSQGRGFNQPQHF. The CDR3 DNA reads as TGCGCCAGCAGCCAAGGCAGGGGATTCAATCAGCCCCAGCATTTT.

The chain has TRBV2 and TRBJ2-7; weak D call: TRBD1 (6 bases). Between the trimmed V and J ends, which lost 8 bases and 6 bases, there was a span of 17 bases. Germline values: CDR1 SNHLY, CDR2 FYNNEI. CDR3 length: 13 residues. The CDR3: CASYRERVGEQYF. The CDR3 DNA reads as TGTGCCAGCTACAGGGAAAGAGTCGGCGAGCAGTACTTC.

This clone is a singleton in its sample. The chain couples TRBV11-2 to TRBJ1-6; D possibly corresponds to TRBD1 (6 bases). V lost 5 bases, J lost 14 bases, and 13 bases lay in between. The CDR3 has 12 residues. CDR1 and CDR2 (germline): SGHAT, FQNNGV. The CDR3 DNA follows: TGTGCCAGCAGCGACAGGCGCTTCACCCTCCACTTT. Its translation: CASSDRRFTLHF.

J is TRBJ2-7 and V is TRBV30; 9 bases align to TRBD1. CDR3 size: 14 residues. V was clipped by 5 bases and J by 6 bases; unmatched bases: 11. In germline, CDR1 is GTSNPN, CDR2 SVGIG (reference sequence). CDR3 residues: CAWGRGTGSLEQYF. CDR3 nucleotides: TGTGCCTGGGGCAGGGGGACAGGGTCGCTCGAGCAGTACTTC.

J is TRBJ2-3 and V is TRBV28, with D tentatively TRBD2 (7 bases). The CDR3 is made up of 15 amino acids. Germline CDR1 is MDHEN and CDR2 is SYDVKM. Trimming took 8 bases from V and 3 from J, leaving 18 bases between them. Here the CDR3 DNA reads TGTGCCAGCGGTAACAGGGAGGGGTGGACAGATACGCAGTATTTT. Translation gives CASGNREGWTDTQYF. Based on the CDR3 plus reference TRBV28 and TRBJ2-3, the full variable domain is DVKVTQSSRYLVKRTGEKVFLECVQDMDHENMFWYRQDPGLGLRLIYFSYDVKMKEKGDIPEGYSVSREKKERFSLILESASTNQTSMYLCASGNREGWTDTQYFGPGTRLTVL.

The chain combines TRBV7-2 with TRBJ2-3, with 14 bases identical to TRBD2. CDR1 and CDR2 from the germline V gene are SGHTA and FQGNSA. The length of the CDR3 is 17 residues. After removal of 5 bases from V and 5 bases from J, the junction contained 9 bases not matched to a gene. For the CDR3, the DNA is TGTGCCAGCAGCCTAGTGGGGACTAGCGGGGGTTTAGATACGCAGTATTTT. It specifies CASSLVGTSGGLDTQYF.

CDR3 sequence reads: CASRKAPNTEAFF. DNA of the CDR3: TGTGCCAGCAGAAAAGCACCTAACACTGAAGCTTTCTTT. The chain has TRBV3-1 (or the pseudogene TRBV3-2) and TRBJ1-1; D is unclear. Germline-derived CDR1 and CDR2 are LGHDT and YNNKEL (reference sequence). The CDR3 covers 13 residues. V was pared by 6 bases and J by 2 bases, with 10 bases between.

The chain couples TRBV10-2 to TRBJ2-5; 8 positions agree with TRBD2. The CDR3 runs to 13 residues. V was pared by 5 bases and J by 7 bases, with 6 bases of the junction left unmatched. Germline V gene lookup returns CDR1 WSHSY and CDR2 SAAADI. The CDR3 sequence: CASSLAGQGTQYF. The CDR3 coding sequence is TGCGCCAGCAGTTTAGCGGGGCAGGGGACCCAGTACTTC.

This chain uses TRBV7-2 with TRBJ1-1, with D tentatively TRBD1 (6 bases). V lost 3 bases to trimming and J lost 5 bases, with 13 bases between them. Germline CDR1 is SGHTA and CDR2 is FQGNSA. CDR3 size: 14 residues. The CDR3 here is CASSFGQGWTEAFF. CDR3 in DNA: TGTGCCAGCAGCTTCGGCCAGGGGTGGACTGAAGCTTTCTTT.

The chain is built from TRBV5-4 and TRBJ2-3; 8 bases align to TRBD2. The CDR3 runs to 15 residues. The V segment lost 4 bases and the J segment 8 bases; nucleotides outside the gene matches: 12. Germline V gene lookup returns CDR1 SGHNT and CDR2 YYREEE (reference sequence). Here the CDR3 reads CASSQDAERGTTQYF. The CDR3 DNA sequence: TGTGCCAGCAGCCAGGACGCCGAGCGGGGGACTACGCAGTATTTT.

This clone was recorded once. The chain couples TRBV11-2 to TRBJ2-3; unclear D gene. V was shortened by 5 bases and J by 5 bases, with 20 bases between the two germline ends. This CDR3 region has 16 residues. Germline CDR1 and CDR2: SGHAT and FQNNGV. The CDR3 loop reads CASSRQTGPRGDTQYF. CDR3 nucleotides: TGTGCCAGCAGCCGGCAAACCGGCCCCCGCGGAGATACGCAGTATTTT.

The rearrangement links TRBV13 to TRBJ2-3; 7 positions agree with TRBD1. The CDR3 is 16 residues long. V lost 5 bases to trimming and J lost 0 bases; unmatched junction nucleotides: 8. Germline V gene lookup returns CDR1 PRHDT and CDR2 FYEKMQ (reference sequence). This CDR3 is CASSVQGFASTDTQYF. As DNA, the CDR3 is TGTGCCAGCAGCGTACAGGGGTTTGCTAGCACAGATACGCAGTATTTT.

This clone was counted once. In DNA, the CDR3 is TGCGCCAGCAGCTTCTCGAGCAATGAGCAGTTCTTC. The encoded protein is CASSFSSNEQFF. This chain uses TRBV5-1 with TRBJ2-1, with no clear D. The CDR3 covers 12 residues. Between the trimmed V and J ends, which lost 2 bases and 6 bases, there was a span of 6 bases. Germline values: CDR1 SGHRS, CDR2 YFSETQ. Using reference TRBV5-1 and TRBJ2-1 for the parts outside the CDR3, the full variable domain is KAGVTQTPRYLIKTRGQQVTLSCSPISGHRSVSWYQQTPGQGLQFLFEYFSETQRNKGNFPGRFSGRQFSNSRSEMNVSTLELGDSALYLCASSFSSNEQFFGPGTRLTVL.

This clone was observed once. This chain's CDR3 is CASSSGGRTQHF. The CDR3 DNA reads as TGTGCCAGCAGTTCCGGCGGAAGGACCCAGCATTTT. The V call is TRBV28, the J call TRBJ1-5; D unresolved. CDR1 and CDR2 (germline): MDHEN, SYDVKM. The CDR3 has 12 residues. Trimming removed 4 bases from V and 11 bases from J, with 12 bases in between.